The 8 T cell receptor beta chains presented below share a single source sample, sequenced in a study of T cell responses to AZD1222 COVID-19 vaccine. Profiled with immunoSEQ multiplex PCR; TCRdb holds only in-frame clones, not every one. Of 190,000 or so clones in the sample, 90% to 95% were seen once. Sequences were derived from peripheral blood, sampled 28 days after the second AZD1222 dose. The receptor source for this set is an adult who received the AZD1222 COVID-19 vaccine.

The chain combines TRBV6-2 or TRBV6-3 with TRBJ1-2, with unresolved D. The CDR3 sequence is 13 residues long. Germline V gene lookup returns CDR1 MNHEY and CDR2 SVGEGT. With 4 bases removed from V and 3 bases from J, the gap between germline ends came to 9 bases. The DNA of the CDR3 is TGTGCCAGCAGTTCCCGGGTTTACTATGGCTACACCTTC. This sequence encodes CASSSRVYYGYTF.

V is TRBV19 and J is TRBJ2-7; maybe TRBD2 (6 bases). The ends were cut back, 4 bases at V and 0 bases at J, with 16 bases in the middle. The CDR3 loop spans 16 amino acids. Germline V CDR1 and CDR2: LNHDA, SQIVND (reference sequence). This chain's CDR3 is CASSRSASVSSYEQYF. DNA of the CDR3: TGTGCCAGTAGTAGGTCCGCTAGCGTAAGCTCCTACGAGCAGTACTTC.

The V call is TRBV6-2 or TRBV6-3, the J call TRBJ2-4; D not resolved. The CDR3 runs to 15 residues. From germline, CDR1 is MNHEY and CDR2 SVGEGT. The V gene lost 6 bases and the J gene lost 0 bases, with 12 bases spanning the gap. The CDR3 reads CASSPFELAKNIQYF. Here the CDR3 DNA reads TGTGCCAGCAGCCCTTTTGAGCTAGCCAAAAACATTCAGTACTTC.

The J gene is TRBJ1-3, the V gene TRBV9; the D gene is possibly TRBD1 (5 bases). The CDR3 sequence is 17 residues long. V lost 3 bases, J lost 1 base, and 17 bases lay in between. CDR1 and CDR2 (germline): SGDLS, YYNGEE. CDR3 sequence reads: CASSAPREDRSGNTIYF. The CDR3 DNA is TGTGCCAGCAGCGCCCCGAGAGAAGACAGATCTGGAAACACCATATATTTT.

The chain employs TRBV3-1 (or the pseudogene TRBV3-2) and TRBJ1-2; D is possibly TRBD1 (6 bases). Per the germline V gene, CDR1 is LGHDT and CDR2 is YNNKEL (reference sequence). CDR3 length: 15 amino acids. Trimming pared 6 bases from V and 0 bases from J, leaving 14 bases between. CDR3 nucleotide sequence: TGTGCCAGCAGTCGCAGGACAGCCCCTAACTATGGCTACACCTTC. Protein: CASSRRTAPNYGYTF.

This clone showed up just a few times. The chain combines TRBV19 with TRBJ1-6, with D perhaps matching TRBD1 (5 bases). CDR3 length: 13 amino acids. The germline V and J ends were trimmed by 3 bases and 15 bases, with 15 bases remaining between them. Looked up from germline, CDR1 is LNHDA and CDR2 is SQIVND (reference sequence). CDR3 coding DNA: TGTGCCAGTAGTATCCAGGGCACGACGATCCTCCACTTT. Its translation is CASSIQGTTILHF. Using reference TRBV19 and TRBJ1-6 for the parts outside the CDR3, the full variable domain is DGGITQSPKYLFRKEGQNVTLSCEQNLNHDAMYWYRQDPGQGLRLIYYSQIVNDFQKGDIAEGYSVSREKKESFPLTVTSAQKNPTAFYLCASSIQGTTILHFGNGTRLTVT.

The rearrangement links TRBV29-1 to TRBJ2-7, with 7 bases identical to TRBD1. The V gene end was trimmed by 2 bases and the J gene end by 1 base; junction bases not matched to a gene: 5. CDR1 and CDR2 (germline): SQVTM, ANQGSEA. CDR3 length: 14 residues. CDR3: CSVEMPGQSYEQYF. CDR3 DNA: TGCAGCGTTGAAATGCCGGGACAGTCCTACGAGCAGTACTTC.

The genes are TRBV6-5 and TRBJ2-1; D is perhaps TRBD1 or TRBD2 (5 bases each). Germline CDR1 reads MNHEY; CDR2 reads SVGAGI. V was shortened by 6 bases and J by 7 bases, with 19 bases between the two germline ends. The CDR3 totals 15 residues. CDR3 DNA: TGTGCCAGCAGGGATATGGGGACCCTCGGGAATGAGCAGTTCTTC. It encodes CASRDMGTLGNEQFF.